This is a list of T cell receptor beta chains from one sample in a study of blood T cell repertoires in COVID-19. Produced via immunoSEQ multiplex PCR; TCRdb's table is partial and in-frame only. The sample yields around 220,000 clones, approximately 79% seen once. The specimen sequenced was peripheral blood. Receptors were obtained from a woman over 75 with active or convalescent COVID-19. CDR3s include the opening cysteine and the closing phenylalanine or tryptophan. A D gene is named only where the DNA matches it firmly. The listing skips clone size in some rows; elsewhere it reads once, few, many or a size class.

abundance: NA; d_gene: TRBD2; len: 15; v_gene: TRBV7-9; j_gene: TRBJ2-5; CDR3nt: TGTGCCAGCAGCTCGGGACTAGCGGGAGAAGAGACCCAGTACTTC; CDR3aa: CASSSGLAGEETQYF
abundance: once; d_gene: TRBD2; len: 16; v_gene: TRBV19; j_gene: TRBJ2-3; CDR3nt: TGTGCCAGTAGTATAGGAGGCACTAGCGGCACAGATACGCAGTATTTT; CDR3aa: CASSIGGTSGTDTQYF
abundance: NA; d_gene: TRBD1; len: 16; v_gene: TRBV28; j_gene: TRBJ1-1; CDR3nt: TGTGCCAGCAGCCCAAGACGCCTGACAGGGCCCCCTGAAGCTTTCTTT; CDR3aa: CASSPRRLTGPPEAFF
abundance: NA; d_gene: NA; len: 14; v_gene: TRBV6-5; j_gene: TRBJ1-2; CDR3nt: TGTGCCAGCACTTTGCGACAGCAGAACTATGGCTACACCTTC; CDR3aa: CASTLRQQNYGYTF
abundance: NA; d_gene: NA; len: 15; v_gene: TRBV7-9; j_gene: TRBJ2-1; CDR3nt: TGTGCCAGCAGCAAGCGGGGACAGGCCTACAATGAGCAGTTCTTC; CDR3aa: CASSKRGQAYNEQFF
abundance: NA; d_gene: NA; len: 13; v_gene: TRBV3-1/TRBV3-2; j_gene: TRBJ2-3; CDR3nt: TGTGCCAGCAGCCAGGGGCGAACGGATACGCAGTATTTT; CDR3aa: CASSQGRTDTQYF
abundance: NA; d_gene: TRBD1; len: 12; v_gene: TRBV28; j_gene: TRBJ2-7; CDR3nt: TGTGCCAGCAGTTTCGACAGGGACGAGCAGTACTTC; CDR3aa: CASSFDRDEQYF
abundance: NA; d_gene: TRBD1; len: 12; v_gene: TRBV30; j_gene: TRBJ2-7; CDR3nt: TGTGCCTGGAGGGACAGGGGTTACGAGCAGTACTTC; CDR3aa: CAWRDRGYEQYF
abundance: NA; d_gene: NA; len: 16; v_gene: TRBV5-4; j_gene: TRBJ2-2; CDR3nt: TGTGCCAGCAGCTTGGGTTCAGGGGGGCAGGGCGGGGAGCTGTTTTTT; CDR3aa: CASSLGSGGQGGELFF
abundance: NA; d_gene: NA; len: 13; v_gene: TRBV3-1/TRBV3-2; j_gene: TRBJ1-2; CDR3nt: TGTGCCAGCAGCTTTCGAGAGGGCGATGGCTACACCTTC; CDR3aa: CASSFREGDGYTF
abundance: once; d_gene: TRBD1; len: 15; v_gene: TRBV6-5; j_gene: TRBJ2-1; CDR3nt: TGTGCCTCCCCCCCGGAACAGGGGGCGCGGAATGAGCAGTTCTTC; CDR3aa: CASPPEQGARNEQFF
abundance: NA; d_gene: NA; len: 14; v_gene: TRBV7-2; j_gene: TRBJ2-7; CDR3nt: TGTGCCAGCAGCTTTCAAGGGGTCTCCTACGAGCAGTACTTC; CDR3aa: CASSFQGVSYEQYF
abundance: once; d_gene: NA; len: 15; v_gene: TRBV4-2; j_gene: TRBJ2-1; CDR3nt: TGTGCCAGCAGCCAAGATGGGCGGGATGAGGTTGAGCAGTTCTTC; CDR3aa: CASSQDGRDEVEQFF
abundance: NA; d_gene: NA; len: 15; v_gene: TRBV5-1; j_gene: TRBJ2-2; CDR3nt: TGCGCCAGCAGTTTCGTGTCACAGGACACCGGGGAGCTGTTTTTT; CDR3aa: CASSFVSQDTGELFF
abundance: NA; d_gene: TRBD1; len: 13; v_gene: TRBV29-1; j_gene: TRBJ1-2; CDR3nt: TGCAGCGTTGATCAGGGGGCGGGCTATGGCTACACCTTC; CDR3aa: CSVDQGAGYGYTF
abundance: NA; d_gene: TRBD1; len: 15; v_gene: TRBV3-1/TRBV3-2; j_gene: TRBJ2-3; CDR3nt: TGTGCCAGCAGCGATGACAGGGGGTCTGCAGATACGCAGTATTTT; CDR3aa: CASSDDRGSADTQYF
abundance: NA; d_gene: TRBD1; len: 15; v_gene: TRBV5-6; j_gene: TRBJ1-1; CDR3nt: TGTGCCAGCAGCCCATCAACAGGGGGCCGCACTGAAGCTTTCTTT; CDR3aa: CASSPSTGGRTEAFF
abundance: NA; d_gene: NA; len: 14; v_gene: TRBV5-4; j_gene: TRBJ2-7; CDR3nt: TGTGCCAGCAGCCTAAAAACATTAGCGGAGGAGCAGTACTTC; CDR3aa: CASSLKTLAEEQYF
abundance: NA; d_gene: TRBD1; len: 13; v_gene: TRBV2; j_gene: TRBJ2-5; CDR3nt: TGTGCCAGCAGCCCAGGGGGCGAAGAGACCCAGTACTTC; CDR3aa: CASSPGGEETQYF
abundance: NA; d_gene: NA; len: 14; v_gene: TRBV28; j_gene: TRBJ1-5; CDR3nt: TGTGCCACCTCCAGTGGGGCCGGGAATCAGCCCCAGCATTTT; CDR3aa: CATSSGAGNQPQHF
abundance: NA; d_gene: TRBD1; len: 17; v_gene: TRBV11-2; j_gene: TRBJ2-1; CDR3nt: TGTGCCAGCAGCTTAGAGATAGGGGGCGGCCTATACAATGAGCAGTTCTTC; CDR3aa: CASSLEIGGGLYNEQFF
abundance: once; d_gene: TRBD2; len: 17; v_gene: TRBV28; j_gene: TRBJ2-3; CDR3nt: TGTGCCAGCAGCGTAACTAGCGGGGGCACTAGCACAGATACGCAGTATTTT; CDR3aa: CASSVTSGGTSTDTQYF
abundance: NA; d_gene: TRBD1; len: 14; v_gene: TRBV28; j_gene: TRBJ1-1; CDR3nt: TGTGCCAGCAGTCAACCAGACAGGGGACCTGAAGCTTTCTTT; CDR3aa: CASSQPDRGPEAFF
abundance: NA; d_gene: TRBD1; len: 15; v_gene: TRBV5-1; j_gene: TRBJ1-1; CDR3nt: TGCGCCAGCAGCTTGGGACCGGGACAGGGGACTGAAGCTTTCTTT; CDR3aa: CASSLGPGQGTEAFF
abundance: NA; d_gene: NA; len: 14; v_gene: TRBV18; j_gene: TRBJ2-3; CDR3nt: TGTGCCAGCTCAGCGGGACGGGACACAGATACGCAGTATTTT; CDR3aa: CASSAGRDTDTQYF
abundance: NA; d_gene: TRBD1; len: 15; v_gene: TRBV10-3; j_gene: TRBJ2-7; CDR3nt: TGTGCCATCAGTGGGGGACAGGGGGCGCAGTACGAGCAGTACTTC; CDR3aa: CAISGGQGAQYEQYF
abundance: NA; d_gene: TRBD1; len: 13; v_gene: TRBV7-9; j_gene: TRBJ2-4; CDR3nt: TGTGCCATGTCGGGACAGGACAAAAACATTCAGTACTTC; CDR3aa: CAMSGQDKNIQYF
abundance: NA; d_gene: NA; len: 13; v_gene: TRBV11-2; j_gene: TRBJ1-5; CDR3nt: TGTGCCAGCAGCCCAGATCCTCTCCGGCCCCAGCATTTT; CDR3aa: CASSPDPLRPQHF
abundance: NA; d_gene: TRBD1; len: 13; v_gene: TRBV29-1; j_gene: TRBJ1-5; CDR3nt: TGCAGCGTGGGACAGGGGGCGGATCAGCCCCAGCATTTT; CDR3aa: CSVGQGADQPQHF
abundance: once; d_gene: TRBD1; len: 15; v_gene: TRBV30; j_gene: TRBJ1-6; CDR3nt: TGTGCCTGGACCGGGCAGGGGGGTTATAATTCACCCCTCCACTTT; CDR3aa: CAWTGQGGYNSPLHF
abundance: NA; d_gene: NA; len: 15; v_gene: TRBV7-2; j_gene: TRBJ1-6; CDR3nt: TGTGCCAGCAGCTTACTCGGACAGCATAATTCACCCCTCCACTTT; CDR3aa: CASSLLGQHNSPLHF
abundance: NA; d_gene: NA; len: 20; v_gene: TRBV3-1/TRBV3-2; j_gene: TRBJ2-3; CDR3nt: TGTGCCAGCAGCCAGTACTTCCGACCCGCCTCCTCCGCCGGGACAGATACGCAGTATTTT; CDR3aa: CASSQYFRPASSAGTDTQYF
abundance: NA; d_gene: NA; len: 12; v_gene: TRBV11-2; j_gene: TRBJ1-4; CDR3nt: TGTGCCAGCAGCTTCGGAGGGGAAAAACTGTTTTTT; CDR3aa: CASSFGGEKLFF
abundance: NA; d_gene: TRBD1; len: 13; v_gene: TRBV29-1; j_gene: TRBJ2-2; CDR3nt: TGCAGCGTTCTTCGGGACAGGGTGGGGGAGCTGTTTTTT; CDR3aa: CSVLRDRVGELFF
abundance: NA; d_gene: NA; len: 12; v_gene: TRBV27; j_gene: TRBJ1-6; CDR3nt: TGTGCCAGCAGTACAGTGGATTCACCCCTCCACTTT; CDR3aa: CASSTVDSPLHF
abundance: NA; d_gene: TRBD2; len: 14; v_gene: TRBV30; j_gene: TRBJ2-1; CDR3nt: TGTGCCTGGGGTCCGGGACTAGGGGTAGGGGAGCAGTTCTTC; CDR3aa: CAWGPGLGVGEQFF
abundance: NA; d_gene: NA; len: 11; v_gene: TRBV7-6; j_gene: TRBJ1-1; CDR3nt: TGTGCCAGCAGCTTACTTGCTGAAGCTTTCTTT; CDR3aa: CASSLLAEAFF
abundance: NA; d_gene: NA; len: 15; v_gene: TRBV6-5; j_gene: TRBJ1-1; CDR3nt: TGTGCCAGCACACCGGAGGGGGGGGTGAACACTGAAGCTTTCTTT; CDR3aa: CASTPEGGVNTEAFF
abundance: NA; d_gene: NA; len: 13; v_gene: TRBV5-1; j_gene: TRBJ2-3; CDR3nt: TGCGCCAGCACCCAGATTCCGACAGATACGCAGTATTTT; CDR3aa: CASTQIPTDTQYF